A single sample is the source of the 17 T cell receptor beta chains below, sequenced in a study of vaccination and CD4 T cells after COVID-19 (dated by TCRdb to between 2021 and 2022). Their specific antigens are unknown. The library relied on PCR. The instrument given in TCRdb is Illumina iSeq 100. TCR sequencing of DNA from cultured CD4+ T cells used the Oncomine TCR Beta short-read assay at the Johns Hopkins FTIC core. The public sequencing data were trimmed at Q25 with fastp and processed into clonotypes with MiXCR by TCRdb, which kept only in-frame beta chains. When rows share a CDR3 protein, they turn into one entry using the most common DNA and genes. This sample gives fewer than 25,000 distinct CDR3 sequences in total; less than 40% of them show up just once. The biggest ten clones account for around 2.9% of the sample. Per the publication, the time point label means: late sampling 161 to 241 days after vaccination in three convalescent patients. In light of the paper, this sample's treatment or condition label describes: approximately 9-day PBMC culture with coronavirus spike peptide pools or control peptides (ViraFEST assay).

The sequencing here drew on CD4+ T cells from blood, cultured in vitro, taken about 7 months after SARS-CoV-2 vaccination. These receptors were collected from a human donor who had recovered from COVID-19.

This clonotype was observed a handful of times. The V call is TRBV20-1, the J call TRBJ2-5, with D perhaps TRBD2 (5 bases). This CDR3 is built from 15 residues. Trimming shortened V by 5 bases and J by 1 base, and 17 bases separated the two germline ends. Germline CDR1 is DFQATT and CDR2 is SNEGSKA (reference sequence). The CDR3 nucleotides are TGCAGTGCTCCGCGGGTGTCCCATATCCAAGAGACCCAGTACTTC. This translates into CSAPRVSHIQETQYF.

This chain joins TRBV7-9 and TRBJ1-2, with D possibly TRBD1 on 5 matching bases. V shed 1 base and J shed 4 bases, with 13 bases lying between them. The CDR3 covers 15 residues. Germline lookup yields CDR1 SEHNR and CDR2 FQNEAQ (reference sequence). CDR3 sequence (DNA): TGTGCCAGCAGCTTAGGGGTAGGGGCCAGCTATGGCTACACCTTC. Its translation is CASSLGVGASYGYTF. Variable domain in full (rest from reference TRBV7-9 and TRBJ1-2): DTGVSQNPRHKITKRGQNVTFRCDPISEHNRLYWYRQTLGQGPEFLTYFQNEAQLEKSRLLSDRFSAERPKGSFSTLEIQRTEQGDSAMYLCASSLGVGASYGYTFGSGTRLTVV.

This clonotype has only a few counts. The chain carries TRBV20-1 and TRBJ1-1, with 8 bases that match TRBD1. Losses at the gene ends were 0 bases for V and 4 bases for J; bases not matched to a gene: 4. The CDR3 has 14 amino acids. Per germline, CDR1 DFQATT and CDR2 SNEGSKA (reference sequence). CDR3 DNA sequence: TGCAGTGCTAGAGATCCCAGGGGGCCCACTGAAGCTTTCTTT. This sequence encodes CSARDPRGPTEAFF.

This clonotype has only a few counts. This rearrangement joins TRBV29-1 to TRBJ2-7; TRBD2 is a possible D gene (6 bases). The CDR3 runs to 14 residues. Trimming pared 5 bases from V and 3 bases from J, leaving 17 bases between. Germline V CDR1 and CDR2: SQVTM, ANQGSEA. CDR3 DNA: TGCAGCGTTAACCATAGCGGACCTAACTACGAGCAGTACTTC. Protein sequence: CSVNHSGPNYEQYF.

The chain uses TRBV28 and TRBJ2-7; 11 nucleotides line up with TRBD1. Per the germline V gene, CDR1 is MDHEN and CDR2 is SYDVKM. Trimming at V came to 6 bases and at J to 4 bases, leaving 11 bases not matched to a gene. The CDR3 runs to 16 residues. In DNA form, the CDR3 reads TGTGCCAGCAGCCGGATCATGGACAGGGGGCGGTACGAGCAGTACTTC. As protein: CASSRIMDRGRYEQYF.

This clonotype appeared a few times. This chain links TRBV10-3 with TRBJ2-5; TRBD2 is a possible D gene (5 bases). Per germline, CDR1 ENHRY and CDR2 SYGVKD. The CDR3 extends over 14 amino acids. V lost 10 bases to trimming and J lost 4 bases, with 19 bases between them. The CDR3 nucleotides read TGTGCCAGCAGAAAAAGGACTCTTTCAGAGACCCAGTACTTC. It is translated as CASRKRTLSETQYF.

The gene calls are TRBV7-2 and TRBJ1-1; 7 bases match TRBD1. CDR1 and CDR2 (germline): SGHTA, FQGNSA. This CDR3 is built from 13 residues. J lost 7 bases, V lost 3 bases, and 5 bases had no gene match. CDR3 coding DNA: TGTGCCAGCAGCTTCAGGACAGGCCGTGAAGCTTTCTTT. This translates into CASSFRTGREAFF.

The rearrangement joins TRBV10-3 to TRBJ2-7; D gene ambiguous. Trimming shortened V by 0 bases and J by 2 bases, and 8 bases separated the two germline ends. This CDR3 is built from 14 residues. Germline V lookup: CDR1 ENHRY, CDR2 SYGVKD. The CDR3 reads CAISESRAPYEQYF. The CDR3 DNA is TGTGCCATCAGTGAGTCTAGGGCCCCCTACGAGCAGTACTTC.

The chain uses TRBV24-1 and TRBJ2-5; 9 bases agree with TRBD1. In germline, CDR1 is KGHDR, CDR2 SFDVKD. The CDR3 extends over 17 amino acids. V trimming: 0 bases; J trimming: 3 bases; junction bases outside the gene matches: 7. The CDR3 bases are TGTGCCACCAGTGATTTGTGGGGACAGGGAGGAAAAGAGACCCAGTACTTC. It translates to CATSDLWGQGGKETQYF.

This clonotype has more than one count but fewer than ten. The chain recombines TRBV15 with TRBJ1-6; TRBD1 aligns across 7 bases. The CDR3 is 13 residues long. CDR1 is LNHNV, CDR2 YYDKDF, per germline (reference sequence). V shed 4 bases, J shed 8 bases, and the junction held 2 bases outside the gene matches. CDR3 loop: CATSTTGDSPLHF. The CDR3 DNA is TGTGCCACCAGCACCACAGGGGATTCACCCCTCCACTTT.

The V call is TRBV20-1, the J call TRBJ2-1; the D gene is possibly TRBD2 (5 bases). V lost 4 bases, J lost 1 base, and 17 bases lay in between. The V gene's germline CDR1 is DFQATT and CDR2 SNEGSKA (reference sequence). CDR3 length equals 16 residues. The CDR3 is CSAKGRSGGSYNEQFF. The CDR3 DNA reads as TGCAGTGCTAAAGGTCGTTCCGGCGGGTCCTACAATGAGCAGTTCTTC.

This chain uses TRBV28 with TRBJ2-5; TRBD2 is a possible D gene (6 bases). The V gene lost 3 bases and the J gene lost 5 bases, with 13 bases spanning the gap. The CDR3 sequence is 14 residues long. Germline assignment: CDR1 MDHEN and CDR2 SYDVKM. In DNA form, the CDR3 reads TGTGCCAGCAGTTTGCGACTAGGAGGGGAGACCCAGTACTTC. This codes for CASSLRLGGETQYF.

CDR3 nucleotides: TGTGCCAGCAGTGACAGGGGCTTGGGAGAGACCCAGTACTTC. It is translated as CASSDRGLGETQYF. The chain couples TRBV2 to TRBJ2-5; D is possibly TRBD1 (6 bases). Trimming took 3 bases from V and 4 from J, leaving 12 bases between them. CDR3 length equals 14 residues. Germline V gene sequence: CDR1 SNHLY, CDR2 FYNNEI.

The chain uses TRBV7-2 and TRBJ1-5; 8 bases map to TRBD1. The germline CDR1 and CDR2 sequences are SGHTA and FQGNSA. This CDR3 has 15 residues. J was trimmed by 0 bases and V by 6 bases; bases with no gene match: 4. The CDR3 here is CASSLTGDSNQPQHF. CDR3 nucleotide sequence: TGTGCCAGCAGTCTGACAGGGGATAGCAATCAGCCCCAGCATTTT.

This clonotype was seen only once. The chain uses TRBV2 and TRBJ2-7; a possible D gene is TRBD1 (5 bases). The CDR3 is 13 residues long. CDR1 and CDR2 (germline): SNHLY, FYNNEI. V was cut by 6 bases and J by 7 bases, with 16 bases left in between. CDR3 sequence reads: CASSIKGITEQYF. The CDR3 DNA sequence: TGTGCCAGCAGCATAAAGGGGATTACAGAGCAGTACTTC.

This clonotype turned up a few times. The chain links TRBV6-1 to TRBJ2-1; the match to TRBD2 covers 7 bases. V shed 8 bases, J shed 9 bases, and the junction held 13 bases outside the gene matches. The CDR3 runs to 14 residues. Germline V gene lookup returns CDR1 MNHNS and CDR2 SASEGT. CDR3 amino acids: CASGLGGSLGEQFF. The CDR3 region has the DNA TGTGCCAGCGGACTAGGAGGGAGTCTCGGTGAGCAGTTCTTC.

The chain recombines TRBV7-3 with TRBJ2-7; the match to TRBD1 covers 9 bases. With 2 bases clipped from V and 5 bases from J, the junction kept 10 bases outside the gene matches. Germline-derived CDR1 and CDR2 are SGHTA and FQGTGA. The CDR3 consists of 16 residues. The CDR3 nucleotides read TGTGCCAGCAGCTTAGGTCCGGGACAGGGTATCAACGAGCAGTACTTC. Protein product: CASSLGPGQGINEQYF.